These 5 T cell receptor beta chains were all obtained from the same sample, sequenced in a study of T cell responses to AZD1222 COVID-19 vaccine. The assay was immunoSEQ multiplex PCR, and TCRdb's table has in-frame clones only and misses some. Among roughly 150,000 clones, approximately 92% were seen once, and the ten largest hold roughly 7.1%. The sample in question was peripheral blood, obtained 28 days after the second AZD1222 dose. These receptors were collected from an adult who received the AZD1222 COVID-19 vaccine.

On this clone: The sample holds other DNA sequences that translate to the same CDR3. The chain employs TRBV4-1 and TRBJ1-5, with 10 bases identical to TRBD1. The CDR3 covers 14 residues. Looked up from germline, CDR1 is MGHRA and CDR2 is YSYEKL. The ends lost 4 bases at V and 4 bases at J; junction bases unmatched: 1. CDR3 sequence (DNA): TGCGCCAGCAGCCTGGGACAGGGGAATCAGCCCCAGCATTTT. Its translation is CASSLGQGNQPQHF.

Of note for this clone: The same CDR3 arises from other DNA sequences in this sample as well. CDR3 in amino acids: CASSLGTEAFF. The CDR3 DNA follows: TGCGCCAGCAGCTTGGGCACTGAAGCTTTCTTT. The chain has TRBV5-1 and TRBJ1-1; D not resolved. Germline V gene sequence: CDR1 SGHRS, CDR2 YFSETQ. The V and J ends lost 0 bases and 4 bases respectively, with 1 base between them. The CDR3 is 11 residues long.

The chain uses TRBV7-8 and TRBJ2-1; D is possibly TRBD2 (5 bases). V was shortened by 1 base and J by 7 bases, with 14 bases between the two germline ends. Per the germline V gene, CDR1 is SGHVS and CDR2 is FQNEAQ. This CDR3 spans 15 amino acids. CDR3 coding DNA: TGTGCCAGCAGCTTAGGAGTCGGGGTCGGGAATGAGCAGTTCTTC. Its translation is CASSLGVGVGNEQFF.

This sequence joins TRBV9 and TRBJ1-5, with D possibly matching TRBD1 (5 bases). The CDR3 consists of 16 residues. V lost 3 bases and J lost 3, with 16 bases in between. Germline V gene data show CDR1 as SGDLS and CDR2 as YYNGEE. CDR3 bases: TGTGCCAGCAGCGCCCCGAAGGGACCGCACAATCAGCCCCAGCATTTT. It is translated as CASSAPKGPHNQPQHF.

CDR3 coding DNA: TGTGCCAGCAGCAAACAGGTAAACACTGAAGCTTTCTTT. Protein sequence: CASSKQVNTEAFF. The rearrangement uses TRBV9 and TRBJ1-1; D possibly corresponds to TRBD1 (5 bases). Trimming shortened V by 4 bases and J by 2 bases, and 9 bases separated the two germline ends. This CDR3 comprises 13 residues. Germline CDR1 SGDLS, CDR2 YYNGEE.